Included here is one TCR beta chain sequence, with context. TCRdb's copy holds only in-frame clones and misses some; the assay was immunoSEQ multiplex PCR. The sample includes some 14,000 clones, 76% of them seen just once. The J segment lost 1 base and the V segment lost 1 base, leaving 3 bases of the junction unmatched. Germline CDR1 is SGHVS and CDR2 is FNYEAQ. The CDR3 length is 15 residues. The data were taken from a study of sequential checkpoint blockade in melanoma. Study summary: Patients were randomized 1:1 to nivolumab-then-ipilimumab or ipilimumab-then-nivolumab first-line. Both treatment sequences were followed by maintenance nivolumab.

The treatment here: randomized to nivolumab then ipilimumab (arm A) or the reverse (arm B). None of the patients previously received DNA-damaging chemotherapy. Live CD3+CD8+ CD19− CD56− cells were sorted from PBMCs. The rearrangement uses TRBV7-6 and TRBJ2-7; 8 bases line up with TRBD2. The sequence came from a human patient with melanoma. Some clones in this sample may be carry-over from other donors' samples. Specimen: CD8+ T cells sorted from blood (inferred from file names), collected from a patient given nivolumab and ipilimumab in sequence. The CDR3 here is CASSLELAGSYEQYF. DNA of the CDR3: TGTGCCAGCAGCTTAGAGCTAGCGGGTTCCTACGAGCAGTACTTC.